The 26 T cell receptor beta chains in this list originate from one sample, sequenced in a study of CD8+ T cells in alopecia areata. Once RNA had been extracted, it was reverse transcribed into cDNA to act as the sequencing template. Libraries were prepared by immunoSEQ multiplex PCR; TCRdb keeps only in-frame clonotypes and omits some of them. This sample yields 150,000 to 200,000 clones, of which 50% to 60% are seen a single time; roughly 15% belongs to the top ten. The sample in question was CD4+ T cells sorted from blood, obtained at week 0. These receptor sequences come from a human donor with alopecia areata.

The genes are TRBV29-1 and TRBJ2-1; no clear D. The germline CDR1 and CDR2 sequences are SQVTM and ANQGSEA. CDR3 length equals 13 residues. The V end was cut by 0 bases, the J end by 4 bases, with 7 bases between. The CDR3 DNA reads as TGCAGCGTTGAAGAAGGCGGATACAATGAGCAGTTCTTC. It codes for CSVEEGGYNEQFF.

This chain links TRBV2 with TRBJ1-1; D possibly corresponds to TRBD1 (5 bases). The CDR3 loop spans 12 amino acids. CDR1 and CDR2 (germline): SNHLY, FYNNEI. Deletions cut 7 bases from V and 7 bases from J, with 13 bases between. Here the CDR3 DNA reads TGTGCCAGCAAACCGGGGCGGGTTGAAGCTTTCTTT. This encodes CASKPGRVEAFF.

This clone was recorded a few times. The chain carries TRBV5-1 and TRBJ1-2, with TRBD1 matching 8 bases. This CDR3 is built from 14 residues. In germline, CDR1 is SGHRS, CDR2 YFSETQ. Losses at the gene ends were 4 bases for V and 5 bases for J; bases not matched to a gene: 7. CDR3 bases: TGCGCCAGCAGCCCTGGACAGGGTTGGTATGGCTACACCTTC. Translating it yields CASSPGQGWYGYTF.

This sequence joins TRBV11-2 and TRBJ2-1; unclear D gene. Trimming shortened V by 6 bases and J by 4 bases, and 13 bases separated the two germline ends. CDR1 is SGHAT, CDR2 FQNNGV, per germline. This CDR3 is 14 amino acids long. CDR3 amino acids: CASRGQELYNEQFF. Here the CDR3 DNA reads TGTGCCAGCAGAGGGCAGGAGCTATACAATGAGCAGTTCTTC.

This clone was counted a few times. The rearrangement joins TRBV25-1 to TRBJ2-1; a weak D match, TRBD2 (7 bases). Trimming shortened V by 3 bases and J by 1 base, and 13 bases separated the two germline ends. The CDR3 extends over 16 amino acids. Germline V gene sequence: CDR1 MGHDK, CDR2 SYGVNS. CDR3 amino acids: CASSDSGGASYNEQFF. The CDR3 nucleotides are TGTGCCAGCAGTGATTCGGGGGGCGCGTCCTACAATGAGCAGTTCTTC.

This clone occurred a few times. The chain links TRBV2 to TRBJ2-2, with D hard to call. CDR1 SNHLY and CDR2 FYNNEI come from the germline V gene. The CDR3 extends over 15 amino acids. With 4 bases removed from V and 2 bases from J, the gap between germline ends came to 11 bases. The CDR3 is CASSVQTVNTGELFF. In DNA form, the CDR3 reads TGTGCCAGCAGTGTTCAGACGGTCAACACCGGGGAGCTGTTTTTT.

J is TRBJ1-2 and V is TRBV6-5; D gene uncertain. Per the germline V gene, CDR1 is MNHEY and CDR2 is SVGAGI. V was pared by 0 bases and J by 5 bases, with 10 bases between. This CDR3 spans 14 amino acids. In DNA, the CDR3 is TGTGCCAGCAGTTACTCGAAACAGACTTATGGCTACACCTTC. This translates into CASSYSKQTYGYTF.

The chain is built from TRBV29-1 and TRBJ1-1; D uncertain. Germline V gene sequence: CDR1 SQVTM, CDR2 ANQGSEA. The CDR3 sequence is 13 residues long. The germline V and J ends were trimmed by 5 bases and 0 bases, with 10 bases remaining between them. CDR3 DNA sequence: TGCAGCGTTTTAGGACGGATGAACACTGAAGCTTTCTTT. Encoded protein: CSVLGRMNTEAFF.

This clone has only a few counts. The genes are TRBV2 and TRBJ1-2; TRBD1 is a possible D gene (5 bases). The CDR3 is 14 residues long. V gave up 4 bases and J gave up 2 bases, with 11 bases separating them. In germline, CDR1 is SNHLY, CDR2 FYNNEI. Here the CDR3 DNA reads TGTGCCAGCAGTGCCCAGGGTCAGAACTATGGCTACACCTTC. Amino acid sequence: CASSAQGQNYGYTF.

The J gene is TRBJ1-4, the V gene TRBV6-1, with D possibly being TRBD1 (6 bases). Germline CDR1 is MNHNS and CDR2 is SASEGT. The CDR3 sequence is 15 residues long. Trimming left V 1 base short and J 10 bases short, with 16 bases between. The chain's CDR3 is CASSEVAGADGKLFF. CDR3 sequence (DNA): TGTGCCAGCAGTGAAGTAGCGGGGGCGGATGGAAAACTGTTTTTT.

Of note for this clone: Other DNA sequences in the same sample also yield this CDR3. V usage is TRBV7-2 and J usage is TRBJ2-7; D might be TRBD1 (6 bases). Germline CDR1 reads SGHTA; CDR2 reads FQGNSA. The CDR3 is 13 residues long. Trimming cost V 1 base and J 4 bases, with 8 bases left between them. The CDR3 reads CASSLGTEYEQYF. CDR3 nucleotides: TGTGCCAGCAGCTTAGGGACAGAGTACGAGCAGTACTTC. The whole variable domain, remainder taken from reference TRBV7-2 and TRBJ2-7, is GAGVSQSPSNKVTEKGKDVELRCDPISGHTALYWYRQSLGQGLEFLIYFQGNSAPDKSGLPSDRFSAERTGGSVSTLTIQRTQQEDSAVYLCASSLGTEYEQYFGPGTRLTVT.

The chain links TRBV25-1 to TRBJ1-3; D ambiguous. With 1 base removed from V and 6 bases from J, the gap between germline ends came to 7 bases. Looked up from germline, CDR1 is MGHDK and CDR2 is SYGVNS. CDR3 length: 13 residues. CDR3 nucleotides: TGTGCCAGCAGTGAATCTGCCTCAAACACCATATATTTT. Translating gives CASSESASNTIYF.

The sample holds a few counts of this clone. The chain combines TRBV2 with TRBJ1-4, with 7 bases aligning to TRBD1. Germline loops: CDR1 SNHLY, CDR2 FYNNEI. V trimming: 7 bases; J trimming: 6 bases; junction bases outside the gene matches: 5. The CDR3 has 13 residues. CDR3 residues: CASNGQVDEKLFF. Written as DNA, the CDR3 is TGTGCCAGCAACGGACAGGTGGATGAAAAACTGTTTTTT.

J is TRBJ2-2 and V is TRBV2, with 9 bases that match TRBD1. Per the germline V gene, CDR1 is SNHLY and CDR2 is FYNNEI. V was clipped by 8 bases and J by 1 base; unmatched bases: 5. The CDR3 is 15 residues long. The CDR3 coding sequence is TGTGCCAGCGCGGGACAGGGAGGGAACACCGGGGAGCTGTTTTTT. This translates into CASAGQGGNTGELFF.

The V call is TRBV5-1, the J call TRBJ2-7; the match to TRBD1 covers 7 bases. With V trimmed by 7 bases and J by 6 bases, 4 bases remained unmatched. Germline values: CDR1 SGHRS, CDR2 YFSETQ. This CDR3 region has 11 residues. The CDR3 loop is CASSTGAEQYF. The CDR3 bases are TGCGCCAGCTCAACAGGGGCCGAGCAGTACTTC.

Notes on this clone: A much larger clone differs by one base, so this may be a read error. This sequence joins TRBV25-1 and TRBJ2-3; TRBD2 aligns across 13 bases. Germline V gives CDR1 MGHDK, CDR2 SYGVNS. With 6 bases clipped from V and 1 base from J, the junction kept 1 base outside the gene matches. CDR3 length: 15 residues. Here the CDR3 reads CASSGLAGGTDTQYF. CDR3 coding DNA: TGTGCCAGCAGCGGACTAGCGGGGGGCACAGATACGCAGTATTTT.

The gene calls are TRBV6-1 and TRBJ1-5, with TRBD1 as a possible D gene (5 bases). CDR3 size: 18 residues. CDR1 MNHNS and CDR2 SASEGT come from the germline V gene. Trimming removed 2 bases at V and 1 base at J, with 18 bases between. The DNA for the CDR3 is TGTGCCAGCAGTGAATTACCTCCGGGGTGGGGGAGCAATCAGCCCCAGCATTTT. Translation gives CASSELPPGWGSNQPQHF.

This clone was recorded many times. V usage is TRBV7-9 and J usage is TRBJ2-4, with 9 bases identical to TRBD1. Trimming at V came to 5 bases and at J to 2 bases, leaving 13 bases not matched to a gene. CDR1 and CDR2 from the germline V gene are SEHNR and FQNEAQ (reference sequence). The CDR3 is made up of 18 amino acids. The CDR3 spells CASSPIQPGQGSKNIQYF. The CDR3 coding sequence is TGTGCCAGCAGCCCAATACAACCGGGACAGGGATCCAAAAACATTCAGTACTTC. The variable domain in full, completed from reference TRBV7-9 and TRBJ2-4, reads DTGVSQNPRHKITKRGQNVTFRCDPISEHNRLYWYRQTLGQGPEFLTYFQNEAQLEKSRLLSDRFSAERPKGSFSTLEIQRTEQGDSAMYLCASSPIQPGQGSKNIQYFGAGTRLSVL.

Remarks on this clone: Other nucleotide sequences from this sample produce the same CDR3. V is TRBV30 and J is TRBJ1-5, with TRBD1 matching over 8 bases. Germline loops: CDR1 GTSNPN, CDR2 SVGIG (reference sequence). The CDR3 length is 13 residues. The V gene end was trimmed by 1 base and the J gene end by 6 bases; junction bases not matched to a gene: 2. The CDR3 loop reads CAWSDRGSQPQHF. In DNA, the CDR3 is TGTGCCTGGAGTGACAGGGGGAGTCAGCCCCAGCATTTT.

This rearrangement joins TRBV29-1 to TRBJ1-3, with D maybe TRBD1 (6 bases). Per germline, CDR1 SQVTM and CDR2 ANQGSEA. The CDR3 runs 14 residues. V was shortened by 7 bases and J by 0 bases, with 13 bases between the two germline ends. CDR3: CSAYDRRSGNTIYF. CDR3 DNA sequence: TGCAGCGCATACGACAGGCGCTCTGGAAACACCATATATTTT. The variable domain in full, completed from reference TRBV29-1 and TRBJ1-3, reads SAVISQKPSRDICQRGTSLTIQCQVDSQVTMMFWYRQQPGQSLTLIATANQGSEATYESGFVIDKFPISRPNLTFSTLTVSNMSPEDSSIYLCSAYDRRSGNTIYFGEGSWLTVV.

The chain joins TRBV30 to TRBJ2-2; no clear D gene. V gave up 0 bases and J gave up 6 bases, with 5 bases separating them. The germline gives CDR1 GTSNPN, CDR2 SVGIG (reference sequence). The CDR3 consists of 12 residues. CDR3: CAWSVLAGELFF. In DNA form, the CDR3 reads TGTGCCTGGAGTGTTTTGGCCGGGGAGCTGTTTTTT.

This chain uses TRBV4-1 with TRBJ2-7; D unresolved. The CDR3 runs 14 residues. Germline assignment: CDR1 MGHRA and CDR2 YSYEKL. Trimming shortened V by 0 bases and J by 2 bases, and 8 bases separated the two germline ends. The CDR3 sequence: CASSQDPLPYEQYF. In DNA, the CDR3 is TGCGCCAGCAGCCAAGACCCCCTCCCCTACGAGCAGTACTTC.

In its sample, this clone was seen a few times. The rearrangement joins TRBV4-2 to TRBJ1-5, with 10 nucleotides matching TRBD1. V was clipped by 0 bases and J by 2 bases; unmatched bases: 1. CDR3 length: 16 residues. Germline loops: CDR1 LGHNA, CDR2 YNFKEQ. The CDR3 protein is CASSQEGTGGNQPQHF. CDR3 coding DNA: TGTGCCAGCAGCCAAGAGGGGACAGGGGGCAATCAGCCCCAGCATTTT.

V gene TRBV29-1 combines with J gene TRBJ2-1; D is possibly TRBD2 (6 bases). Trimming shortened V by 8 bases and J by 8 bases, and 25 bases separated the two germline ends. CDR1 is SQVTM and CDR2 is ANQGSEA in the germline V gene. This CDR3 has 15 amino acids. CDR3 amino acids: CSIRGGESPLDEQFF. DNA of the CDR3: TGCAGCATTCGAGGAGGGGAGTCCCCTTTGGATGAGCAGTTCTTC.

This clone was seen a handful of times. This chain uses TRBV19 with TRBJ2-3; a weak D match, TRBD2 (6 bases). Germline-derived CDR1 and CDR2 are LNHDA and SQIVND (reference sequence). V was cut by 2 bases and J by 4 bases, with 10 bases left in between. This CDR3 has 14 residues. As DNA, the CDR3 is TGTGCCAGTAGTATAATAACTAGCCCAGATACGCAGTATTTT. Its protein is CASSIITSPDTQYF.

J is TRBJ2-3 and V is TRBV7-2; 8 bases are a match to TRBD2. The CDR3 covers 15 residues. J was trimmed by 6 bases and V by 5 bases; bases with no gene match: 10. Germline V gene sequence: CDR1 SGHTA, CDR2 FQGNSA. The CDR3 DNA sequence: TGTGCCAGCAGCCCGGCCGGGACTAGGACTGATACGCAGTATTTT. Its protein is CASSPAGTRTDTQYF.